This entry describes one T cell receptor (beta chain). This record comes from a study of blood T cell repertoires in COVID-19. About the research overall: Both acute and convalescent COVID-19 samples were obtained from the United States, Italy and Spain.

Germline lookup yields CDR1 SGDLS and CDR2 YYNGEE. The CDR3 loop spans 13 amino acids. With 3 bases clipped from V and 6 bases from J, the junction kept 4 bases outside the gene matches. Participant ages covered roughly 18 to 89 years across 25 or so US areas. Recovered participants had two consecutive negative NP/OP PCR tests, healthcare professional clearance, or symptom resolution. Authors' analysis steps: Scientists estimated how many nucleated cells there were by amplifying reference gene primers. TCRdb's table, derived via immunoSEQ multiplex PCR, lists solely in-frame clones and lacks some. D and trimming were read from the DNA, whereas the V and J calls and clone size are those reported in that table. The sample includes more than 150,000 clones, about 88% of them seen just once.

Specimen: PBMCs or T cells enriched from blood (not recorded which). This chain links TRBV9 with TRBJ1-2; TRBD1 agrees at 8 bases. This TCR was recovered from a woman aged 45-59 years who had recovered from COVID-19. CDR3 in DNA: TGTGCCAGCAGCGGGACAGGGCCCAATGGCTACACCTTC. This codes for CASSGTGPNGYTF.